This TCR beta chain derives from a study of T cells in Graves' hyperthyroidism and ophthalmopathy. In the case of this clonotype: One end of the junction is discordant with germline, which a read error may explain.

It was considered stable Graves' hyperthyroidism when ophthalmopathy did not progress within 18 months. The PBMCs studied were ones that came from 8 to 10 ml fresh peripheral blood. From RNA transcripts, TCR beta CDR3 regions were amplified. First-round RT-PCR with HTBI primers amplified the TCR CDR3 region. One entry per CDR3 protein results from TCRdb running MiXCR on the multiplex PCR reads. Altogether about 420,000 distinct CDR3 sequences are present, around 14% being singletons, with the ten largest covering approximately 14%. This TCR derives from a woman between 18 and 29 years old with Graves' hyperthyroidism. The material sequenced was blood.

The CDR3 coding sequence is TGTGCTAGCAGCTTAGCGGTCCCCGGGACCGGGGAGCTGTTTTTT. Translation: CASSLAVPGTGELFF. The chain joins TRBV7-7 to TRBJ2-2; TRBD2 is a possible D gene (6 bases). Germline CDR1 is SSHAT and CDR2 is FNYEAQ (reference sequence). The CDR3 has 15 residues.